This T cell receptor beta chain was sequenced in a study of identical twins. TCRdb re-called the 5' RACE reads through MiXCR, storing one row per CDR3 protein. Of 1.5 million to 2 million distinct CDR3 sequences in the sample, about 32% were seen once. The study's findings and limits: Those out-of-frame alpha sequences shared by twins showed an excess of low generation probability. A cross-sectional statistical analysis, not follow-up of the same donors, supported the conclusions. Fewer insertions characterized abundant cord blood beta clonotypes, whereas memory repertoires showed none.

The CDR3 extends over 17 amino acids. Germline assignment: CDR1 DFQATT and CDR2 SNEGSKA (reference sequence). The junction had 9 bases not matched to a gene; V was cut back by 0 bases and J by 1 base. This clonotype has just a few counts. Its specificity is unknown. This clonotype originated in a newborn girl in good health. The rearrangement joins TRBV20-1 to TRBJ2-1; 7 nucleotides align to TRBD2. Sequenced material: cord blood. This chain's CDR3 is CSARDEGGRRSYNEQFF. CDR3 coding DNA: TGCAGTGCTAGAGATGAGGGCGGGAGAAGGTCCTACAATGAGCAGTTCTTC.